A selection of T cell receptor beta chains follows, all from one sample in a study of long-term antiretroviral therapy in people with HIV. Assay: immunoSEQ multiplex PCR; the TCRdb copy retains only in-frame clones and omits some. In the table there are under 20,000 clones, 75% to 90% of which are singletons. The sample here was unsorted PBMCs, taken 0.2 years after starting antiretroviral therapy. Source of these receptors: a woman in her 40s with HIV. Each CDR3 is given with its conserved first and last residue. A D gene is named only where the DNA matches it firmly. For some rows the clone size is stated as once, few or many, or as a class when expanded; others skip it.

D: TRBD2
V: TRBV5-1
J: TRBJ2-3
size: few
length: 15
DNA: TGCGCCAGCAGCTTCTCGGGGGGAGGCACAGATACGCAGTATTTT
CDR3: CASSFSGGGTDTQYF

D: TRBD1
V: TRBV30
J: TRBJ1-6
size: few
length: 12
DNA: TGTGCCTGGCGGACAGGGGGTTCACCCCTCCACTTT
CDR3: CAWRTGGSPLHF

D: NA
V: TRBV10-1
J: TRBJ2-2
size: NA
length: 13
DNA: TGCGCCAGCAGTGAAGCGAGGCCCGGGGAGCTGTTTTTT
CDR3: CASSEARPGELFF

D: TRBD2
V: TRBV14
J: TRBJ2-5
size: NA
length: 15
DNA: TGTGCCAGCAGCCAAGGCGGGGACTACGTGGAGACCCAGTACTTC
CDR3: CASSQGGDYVETQYF

D: NA
V: TRBV6-6
J: TRBJ1-1
size: NA
length: 12
DNA: TGTGCCAGCAGTTACGACCGGGGGCGAGCTTTCTTT
CDR3: CASSYDRGRAFF

D: TRBD2
V: TRBV29-1
J: TRBJ2-7
size: NA
length: 11
DNA: TGCAGCGTCCCAGCGGGGGGCAAGCAGTACTTC
CDR3: CSVPAGGKQYF

D: NA
V: TRBV11-2
J: TRBJ2-1
size: NA
length: 17
DNA: TGTGCCAGCAGCTTAGATACCGTGCGGGGGCGAAACAATGAGCAGTTCTTC
CDR3: CASSLDTVRGRNNEQFF

D: TRBD1
V: TRBV19
J: TRBJ2-7
size: NA
length: 14
DNA: TGTGCCAGTAGAGACAGGGCTAGCTCCTACGAGCAGTACTTC
CDR3: CASRDRASSYEQYF

D: TRBD1
V: TRBV6-6
J: TRBJ2-5
size: NA
length: 15
DNA: TGTGCCAGCAGTTCTCATGACAGGGGACAAGAGACCCAGTACTTC
CDR3: CASSSHDRGQETQYF

D: NA
V: TRBV29-1
J: TRBJ2-7
size: NA
length: 14
DNA: TGCAGCGTCTTAGGCGGGACAGTGACCTACGAGCAGTACTTC
CDR3: CSVLGGTVTYEQYF

D: NA
V: TRBV4-3
J: TRBJ2-1
size: once
length: 15
DNA: TGCGCCAGCAGCCCGGACACGAGCTCCTACAATGAGCAGTTCTTC
CDR3: CASSPDTSSYNEQFF

D: NA
V: TRBV5-1
J: TRBJ2-5
size: NA
length: 16
DNA: TGCGCCAGCAGCTTGGAGGCGGGCCGGCTTTTGGAGACCCAGTACTTC
CDR3: CASSLEAGRLLETQYF

D: NA
V: TRBV12-2
J: TRBJ2-3
size: once
length: 19
DNA: TGTGCAAGTCGCTTAAGAGTGGTCTGTGGACCCTTAATTTTGGATACGCAGTATTTT
CDR3: CASRLRVVCGPLILDTQYF

D: NA
V: TRBV19
J: TRBJ2-7
size: NA
length: 18
DNA: TGTGCCAGTAGTCCCCGCTATTACAGTCCCCAATTCTCCTACGAGCAGTACTTC
CDR3: CASSPRYYSPQFSYEQYF

D: NA
V: TRBV27
J: TRBJ2-6
size: once
length: 17
DNA: TGTGCCACCAGCCGAGGGGAATCTAGCTCTGGGGCCAACGTCCTGACTTTC
CDR3: CATSRGESSSGANVLTF

D: NA
V: TRBV5-1
J: TRBJ2-1
size: NA
length: 13
DNA: TGCGCCAGCAGCTTGGTTTTGGGAAATGAGCAGTTCTTC
CDR3: CASSLVLGNEQFF

D: TRBD1
V: TRBV7-9
J: TRBJ2-1
size: NA
length: 14
DNA: TGTGCCAGCAGCTTCGGACAGGGGTACAATGAGCAGTTCTTC
CDR3: CASSFGQGYNEQFF

D: NA
V: TRBV10-3
J: TRBJ2-3
size: NA
length: 19
DNA: TGTGCCATCAGTGTGGAGGGGAAAGAGCAAAAAAGGGGAACAGATACGCAGTATTTT
CDR3: CAISVEGKEQKRGTDTQYF

D: NA
V: TRBV6-6
J: TRBJ1-5
size: NA
length: 15
DNA: TGTGCCAGCACTCCTCGAACGGGGTCAAATCAGCCCCAGCATTTT
CDR3: CASTPRTGSNQPQHF

D: TRBD2
V: TRBV4-3
J: TRBJ2-3
size: NA
length: 16
DNA: TGCGCCAGCAGCACTAGCGGGGGGGCCGGGTTAGATACGCAGTATTTT
CDR3: CASSTSGGAGLDTQYF

D: TRBD1
V: TRBV25-1
J: TRBJ2-2
size: NA
length: 17
DNA: TGTGCCAGCAGTCCTGTGTGGGGGACAGGCTACACCGGGGAGCTGTTTTTT
CDR3: CASSPVWGTGYTGELFF

D: NA
V: TRBV7-8
J: TRBJ2-3
size: NA
length: 16
DNA: TGTGCCAGCAGCTTACGTGGCGGGACTAGCACAGATACGCAGTATTTT
CDR3: CASSLRGGTSTDTQYF

D: NA
V: TRBV5-1
J: TRBJ2-3
size: once
length: 15
DNA: TGCGCCAGCAGCTCGGTACAGGGAGTGGCCGATACGCAGTATTTT
CDR3: CASSSVQGVADTQYF

D: TRBD1
V: TRBV5-1
J: TRBJ1-1
size: NA
length: 14
DNA: TGCGCCAGCAGCCCCCGGACAGGGGAGGCTGAAGCTTTCTTT
CDR3: CASSPRTGEAEAFF

D: TRBD2
V: TRBV7-9
J: TRBJ2-5
size: NA
length: 15
DNA: TGTGCCAGCAGCTGGGGACTAGCGGGAGAAGAGACCCAGTACTTC
CDR3: CASSWGLAGEETQYF

D: TRBD2
V: TRBV5-6
J: TRBJ2-3
size: NA
length: 16
DNA: TGTGCCAGCACCCTGCGAGGGACTAGCGGGAGAGATACGCAGTATTTT
CDR3: CASTLRGTSGRDTQYF

D: TRBD1
V: TRBV6-5
J: TRBJ1-5
size: NA
length: 14
DNA: TGTGCCAGCGGCACAGGGGCCACCAATCAGCCCCAGCATTTT
CDR3: CASGTGATNQPQHF

D: TRBD1
V: TRBV11-2
J: TRBJ1-2
size: NA
length: 10
DNA: TGTGCCAGCGGAGCCACAGGGGGGGGCTTC
CDR3: CASGATGGGF

D: NA
V: TRBV9
J: TRBJ2-7
size: NA
length: 14
DNA: TGTGCCAGCAGCGTAGACAGGGAAACCTACGAGCAGTACTTC
CDR3: CASSVDRETYEQYF

D: NA
V: TRBV6-5
J: TRBJ1-2
size: NA
length: 11
DNA: TGTGCCAGCAGTTACGGGGGCGGCTACACCTTC
CDR3: CASSYGGGYTF

D: TRBD1
V: TRBV4-2
J: TRBJ1-1
size: NA
length: 14
DNA: TGTGCCAGCAGCCATCCCGGGACAGGGGATGAAGCTTTCTTT
CDR3: CASSHPGTGDEAFF

D: TRBD1
V: TRBV5-1
J: TRBJ2-7
size: NA
length: 14
DNA: TGCGCCAGCAGCTTTGGACAGGGGGCTGGAGAGCAGTACTTC
CDR3: CASSFGQGAGEQYF

D: NA
V: TRBV7-8
J: TRBJ1-2
size: NA
length: 15
DNA: TGTGCCAGCAGCTTAGGGCCGGGGGCCCTAGAGGGCTACACCTTC
CDR3: CASSLGPGALEGYTF

D: NA
V: TRBV4-1
J: TRBJ2-1
size: NA
length: 13
DNA: TGCGCCAGCAGCCTATTTGGGACGAATGAGCAGTTCTTC
CDR3: CASSLFGTNEQFF

D: NA
V: TRBV18
J: TRBJ2-5
size: NA
length: 17
DNA: TGTGCCAGCTCAAAAAAAACCGGTTATGAGGGTATGGAGACCCAGTACTTC
CDR3: CASSKKTGYEGMETQYF